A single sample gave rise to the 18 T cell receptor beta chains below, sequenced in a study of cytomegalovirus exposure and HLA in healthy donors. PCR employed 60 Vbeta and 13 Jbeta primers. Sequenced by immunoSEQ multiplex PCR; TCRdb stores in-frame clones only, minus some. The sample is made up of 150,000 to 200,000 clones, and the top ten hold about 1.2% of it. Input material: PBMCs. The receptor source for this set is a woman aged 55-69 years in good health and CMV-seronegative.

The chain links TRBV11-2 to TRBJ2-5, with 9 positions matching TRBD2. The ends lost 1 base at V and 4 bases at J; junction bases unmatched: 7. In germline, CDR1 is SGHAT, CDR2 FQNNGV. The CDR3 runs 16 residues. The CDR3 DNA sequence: TGTGCCAGCAGCTTAGTTTGGGCGGGAGGGGGAGAGACCCAGTACTTC. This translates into CASSLVWAGGGETQYF.

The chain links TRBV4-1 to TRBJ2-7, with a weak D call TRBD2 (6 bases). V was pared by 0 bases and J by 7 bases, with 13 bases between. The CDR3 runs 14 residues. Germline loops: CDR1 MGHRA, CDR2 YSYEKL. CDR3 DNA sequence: TGCGCCAGCAGCCAAGATGCGGGACGTTGGGAGCAGTACTTC. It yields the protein CASSQDAGRWEQYF.

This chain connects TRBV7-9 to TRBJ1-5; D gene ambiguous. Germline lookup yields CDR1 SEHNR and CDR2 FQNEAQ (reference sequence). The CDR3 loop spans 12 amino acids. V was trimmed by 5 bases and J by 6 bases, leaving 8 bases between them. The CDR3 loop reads CASSLPGQPQHF. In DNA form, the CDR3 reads TGTGCCAGCAGCCTTCCGGGTCAGCCCCAGCATTTT.

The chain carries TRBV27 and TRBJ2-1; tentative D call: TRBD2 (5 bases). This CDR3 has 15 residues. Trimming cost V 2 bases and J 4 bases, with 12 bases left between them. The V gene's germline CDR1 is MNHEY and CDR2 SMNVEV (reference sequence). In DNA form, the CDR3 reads TGTGCCAGCAGTTTACGTATTCCGGGATACAATGAGCAGTTCTTC. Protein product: CASSLRIPGYNEQFF.

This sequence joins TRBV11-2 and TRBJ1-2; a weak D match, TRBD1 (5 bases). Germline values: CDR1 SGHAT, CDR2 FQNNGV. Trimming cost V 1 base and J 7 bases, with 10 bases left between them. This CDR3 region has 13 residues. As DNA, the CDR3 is TGTGCCAGCAGCTTAGGGCAGGGTGCTGGCTACACCTTC. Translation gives CASSLGQGAGYTF.

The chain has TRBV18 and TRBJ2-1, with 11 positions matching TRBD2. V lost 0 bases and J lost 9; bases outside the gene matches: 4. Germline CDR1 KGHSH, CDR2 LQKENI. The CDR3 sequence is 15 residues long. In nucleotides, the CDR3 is TGTGCCAGCTCACCACCTAGCGGGAGGGAGAGTGAGCAGTTCTTC. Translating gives CASSPPSGRESEQFF.

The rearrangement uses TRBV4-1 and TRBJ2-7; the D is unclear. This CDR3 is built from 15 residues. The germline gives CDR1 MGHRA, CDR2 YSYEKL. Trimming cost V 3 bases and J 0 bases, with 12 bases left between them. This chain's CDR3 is CASSQGRSRSYEQYF. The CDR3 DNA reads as TGCGCCAGCAGCCAGGGTAGGAGCCGCTCCTACGAGCAGTACTTC.

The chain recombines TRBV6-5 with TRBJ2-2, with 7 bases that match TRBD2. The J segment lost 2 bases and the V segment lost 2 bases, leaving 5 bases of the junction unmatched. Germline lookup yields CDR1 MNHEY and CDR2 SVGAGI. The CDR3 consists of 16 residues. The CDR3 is CASSYPSGGNTGELFF. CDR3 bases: TGTGCCAGCAGTTACCCTTCGGGGGGTAACACCGGGGAGCTGTTTTTT.

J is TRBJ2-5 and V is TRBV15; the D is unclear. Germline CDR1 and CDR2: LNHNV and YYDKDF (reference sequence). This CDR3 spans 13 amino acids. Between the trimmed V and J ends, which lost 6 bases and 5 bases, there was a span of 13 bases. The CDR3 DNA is TGTGCCACCAGGGCCACCCCGGGTGAGACCCAGTACTTC. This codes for CATRATPGETQYF.

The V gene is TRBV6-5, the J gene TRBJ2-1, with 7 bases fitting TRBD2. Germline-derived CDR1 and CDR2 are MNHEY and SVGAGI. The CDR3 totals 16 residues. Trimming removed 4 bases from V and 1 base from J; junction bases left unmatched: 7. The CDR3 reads CASSSRTRTSYNEQFF. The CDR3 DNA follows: TGTGCCAGCAGTTCTAGGACTAGAACTTCCTACAATGAGCAGTTCTTC.

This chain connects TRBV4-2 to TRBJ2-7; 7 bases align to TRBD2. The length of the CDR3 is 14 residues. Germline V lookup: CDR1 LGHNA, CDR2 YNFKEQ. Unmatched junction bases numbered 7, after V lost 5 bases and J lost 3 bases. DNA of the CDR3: TGTGCCAGCAGCTACGGGAGGATCAGCTACGAGCAGTACTTC. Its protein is CASSYGRISYEQYF.

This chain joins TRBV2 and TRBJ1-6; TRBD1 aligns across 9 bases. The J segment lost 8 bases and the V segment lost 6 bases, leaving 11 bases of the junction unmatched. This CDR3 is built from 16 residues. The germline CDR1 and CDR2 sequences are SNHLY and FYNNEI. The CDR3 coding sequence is TGTGCCAGCAGGGCGGCCTTGACAGGGGGATATTCACCCCTCCACTTT. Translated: CASRAALTGGYSPLHF.

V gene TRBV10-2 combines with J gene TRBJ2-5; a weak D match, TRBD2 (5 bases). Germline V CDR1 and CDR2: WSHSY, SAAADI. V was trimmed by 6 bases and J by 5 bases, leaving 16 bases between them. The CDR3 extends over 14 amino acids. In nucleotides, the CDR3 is TGCGCCAGCAGATCCCTAGCCCTGGTGGAGACCCAGTACTTC. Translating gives CASRSLALVETQYF.

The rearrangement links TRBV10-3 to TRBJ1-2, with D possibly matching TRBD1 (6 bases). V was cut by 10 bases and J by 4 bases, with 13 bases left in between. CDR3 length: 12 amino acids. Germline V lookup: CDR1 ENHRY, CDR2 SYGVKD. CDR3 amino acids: CASHTTGYGYTF. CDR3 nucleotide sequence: TGTGCCAGCCATACGACAGGCTATGGCTACACCTTC.

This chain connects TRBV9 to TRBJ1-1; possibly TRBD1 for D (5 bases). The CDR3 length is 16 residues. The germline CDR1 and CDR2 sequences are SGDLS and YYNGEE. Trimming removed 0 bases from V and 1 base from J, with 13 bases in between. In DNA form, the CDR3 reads TGTGCCAGCAGCGTAGGAGGGCGGGGCAAGAACACTGAAGCTTTCTTT. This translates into CASSVGGRGKNTEAFF. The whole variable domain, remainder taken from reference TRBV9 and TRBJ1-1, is DSGVTQTPKHLITATGQRVTLRCSPRSGDLSVYWYQQSLDQGLQFLIQYYNGEERAKGNILERFSAQQFPDLHSELNLSSLELGDSALYFCASSVGGRGKNTEAFFGQGTRLTVV.

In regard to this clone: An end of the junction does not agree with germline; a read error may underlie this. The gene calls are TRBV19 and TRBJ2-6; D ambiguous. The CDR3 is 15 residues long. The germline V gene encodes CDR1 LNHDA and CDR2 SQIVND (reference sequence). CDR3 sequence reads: CAGSIGGSGANVLTF. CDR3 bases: TGTGCCGGTAGTATAGGCGGCTCTGGGGCCAACGTCCTGACTTTC. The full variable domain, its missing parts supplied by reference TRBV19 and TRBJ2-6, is DGGITQSPKYLFRKEGQNVTLSCEQNLNHDAMYWYRQDPGQGLRLIYYSQIVNDFQKGDIAEGYSVSREKKESFPLTVTSAQKNPTAFYLCAGSIGGSGANVLTFGAGSRLTVL.

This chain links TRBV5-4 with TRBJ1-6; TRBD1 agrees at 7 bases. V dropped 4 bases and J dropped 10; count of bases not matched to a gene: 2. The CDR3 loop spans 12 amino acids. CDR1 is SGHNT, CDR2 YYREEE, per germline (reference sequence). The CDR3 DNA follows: TGTGCCAGCAGCCAGGGGGGCTCACCCCTCCACTTT. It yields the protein CASSQGGSPLHF.

The CDR3 nucleotides read TGCGCCAGCAGCTTGGCCGGGGTGGGCAATGAGCAGTTCTTC. It specifies CASSLAGVGNEQFF. The genes are TRBV5-1 and TRBJ2-1, with a possible D match to TRBD2 (5 bases). The CDR3 sequence is 14 residues long. Germline CDR1 is SGHRS and CDR2 is YFSETQ. V lost 0 bases and J 6 bases, leaving 10 bases between the germline ends.